Listed here are 12 T cell receptor beta chains from one sample, sequenced in a study of blood T cell repertoires in COVID-19. Generated by immunoSEQ multiplex PCR, the TCRdb table keeps only in-frame clones and is missing some. Here the sample spans under 300,000 clones, roughly 90% being singletons. Source material: peripheral blood. These receptors originate from a woman aged 70-85 years with COVID-19, enrolled during active disease.

The chain joins TRBV6-1 to TRBJ2-3; no clear D gene. CDR3 length: 16 amino acids. V lost 3 bases and J 4 bases, leaving 17 bases between the germline ends. Looked up from germline, CDR1 is MNHNS and CDR2 is SASEGT. This chain's CDR3 is CASSDSSGLMADTQYF. DNA for the CDR3: TGTGCCAGCAGTGATTCATCGGGTCTTATGGCAGATACGCAGTATTTT.

The chain has TRBV5-1 and TRBJ2-2; D unresolved. The CDR3 covers 12 residues. V lost 2 bases to trimming and J lost 5 bases, with 4 bases between them. CDR1 SGHRS and CDR2 YFSETQ come from the germline V gene. This CDR3 is CASSFNTGELFF. The CDR3 DNA is TGCGCCAGCAGCTTTAATACCGGGGAGCTGTTTTTT.

The gene calls are TRBV5-8 and TRBJ1-5; TRBD1 is a possible D gene (6 bases). Germline values: CDR1 SGHTS, CDR2 YDEGEE. Trimming left V 3 bases short and J 2 bases short, with 12 bases between. The CDR3 contains 15 residues. The CDR3 reads CASSSTGMGNQPQHF. The CDR3 DNA reads as TGTGCCAGCAGCTCGACAGGTATGGGCAATCAGCCCCAGCATTTT.

This clone was recorded once. The chain links TRBV7-3 to TRBJ2-2, with 7 bases that match TRBD1. With V trimmed by 4 bases and J by 3 bases, 8 bases remained unmatched. Germline-derived CDR1 and CDR2 are SGHTA and FQGTGA. The CDR3 runs to 16 residues. The CDR3 DNA reads as TGTGCCAGCAGCTCCCCACAGGGGTATGACACCGGGGAGCTGTTTTTT. Residues: CASSSPQGYDTGELFF.

This sequence joins TRBV10-2 and TRBJ2-1; 12 nucleotides agree with TRBD2. With V trimmed by 6 bases and J by 7 bases, 7 bases remained unmatched. This CDR3 has 15 amino acids. CDR1 and CDR2 from the germline V gene are WSHSY and SAAADI. The CDR3 spells CASSASGGAGNEQFF. The CDR3 DNA reads as TGCGCCAGCAGCGCTAGCGGGGGGGCAGGGAATGAGCAGTTCTTC.

The chain employs TRBV9 and TRBJ2-5, with TRBD2 matching 10 bases. CDR3 length: 15 residues. V shed 0 bases, J shed 5 bases, and the junction held 4 bases outside the gene matches. CDR1 and CDR2 from the germline V gene are SGDLS and YYNGEE. CDR3 sequence reads: CASSVGAGGRETQYF. DNA of the CDR3: TGTGCCAGCAGCGTAGGAGCGGGGGGGCGGGAGACCCAGTACTTC.

V usage is TRBV2 and J usage is TRBJ1-2; D ambiguous. Germline V gene data show CDR1 as SNHLY and CDR2 as FYNNEI. The CDR3 spans 13 residues. Trimming cost V 6 bases and J 8 bases, with 16 bases left between them. The CDR3 region has the DNA TGTGCCAGCAGAGAGGAGGGCTTAGGCGGCTACACCTTC. Amino acids: CASREEGLGGYTF. The variable domain in full, with the rest retrieved from reference TRBV2 and TRBJ1-2, is EPEVTQTPSHQVTQMGQEVILRCVPISNHLYFYWYRQILGQKVEFLVSFYNNEISEKSEIFDDQFSVERPDGSNFTLKIRSTKLEDSAMYFCASREEGLGGYTFGSGTRLTVV.

For the CDR3, the DNA is TGTGCCACCATCCCCGGGACAGGAATAAACTATGGCTACACCTTC. Residues: CATIPGTGINYGYTF. This chain links TRBV10-3 with TRBJ1-2; TRBD1 aligns across 8 bases. The CDR3 totals 15 residues. Germline V gene lookup returns CDR1 ENHRY and CDR2 SYGVKD. With V trimmed by 10 bases and J by 2 bases, 12 bases remained unmatched.

This chain connects TRBV4-3 to TRBJ2-3; TRBD2 might be the D (6 bases). Germline assignment: CDR1 LGHNA and CDR2 YSLEER. The CDR3 is 14 residues long. V lost 4 bases and J lost 0, with 8 bases in between. CDR3 residues: CASSPGGSTDTQYF. DNA for the CDR3: TGCGCCAGCAGCCCCGGGGGAAGCACAGATACGCAGTATTTT.

J is TRBJ2-2 and V is TRBV7-8; TRBD1 matches 8 bases. V lost 8 bases to trimming and J lost 4 bases; unmatched junction nucleotides: 9. Looked up from germline, CDR1 is SGHVS and CDR2 is FQNEAQ. The CDR3 spans 15 residues. CDR3 amino acids: CASGRGLYSTGELFF. CDR3 DNA sequence: TGTGCCAGCGGCAGGGGGCTATATAGCACCGGGGAGCTGTTTTTT. Full variable domain (outside the CDR3, taken from reference TRBV7-8 and TRBJ2-2): GAGVSQSPRYKVAKRGQDVALRCDPISGHVSLFWYQQALGQGPEFLTYFQNEAQLDKSGLPSDRFFAERPEGSVSTLKIQRTQQEDSAVYLCASGRGLYSTGELFFGEGSRLTVL.

For the CDR3, the DNA is TGTGCCACCAGTGACTCCGGGACAGGGGTACATCAGCCCCAGCATTTT. Translating it yields CATSDSGTGVHQPQHF. V is TRBV24-1 and J is TRBJ1-5, with 10 bases identical to TRBD1. Trimming at V came to 4 bases and at J to 5 bases, leaving 7 bases not matched to a gene. The CDR3 consists of 16 residues. Germline CDR1 and CDR2: KGHDR and SFDVKD.

This chain connects TRBV19 to TRBJ1-2; 7 nucleotides line up with TRBD1. This CDR3 has 16 amino acids. CDR1 and CDR2 from the germline V gene are LNHDA and SQIVND (reference sequence). The trim removed 4 bases at V and 4 bases at J, leaving 12 bases unmatched. CDR3 region: CASSRDSALSAYGYTF. In DNA form, the CDR3 reads TGTGCCAGTAGTAGGGACAGTGCCCTATCTGCCTATGGCTACACCTTC. The whole variable domain, filled in from reference TRBV19 and TRBJ1-2, reads DGGITQSPKYLFRKEGQNVTLSCEQNLNHDAMYWYRQDPGQGLRLIYYSQIVNDFQKGDIAEGYSVSREKKESFPLTVTSAQKNPTAFYLCASSRDSALSAYGYTFGSGTRLTVV.